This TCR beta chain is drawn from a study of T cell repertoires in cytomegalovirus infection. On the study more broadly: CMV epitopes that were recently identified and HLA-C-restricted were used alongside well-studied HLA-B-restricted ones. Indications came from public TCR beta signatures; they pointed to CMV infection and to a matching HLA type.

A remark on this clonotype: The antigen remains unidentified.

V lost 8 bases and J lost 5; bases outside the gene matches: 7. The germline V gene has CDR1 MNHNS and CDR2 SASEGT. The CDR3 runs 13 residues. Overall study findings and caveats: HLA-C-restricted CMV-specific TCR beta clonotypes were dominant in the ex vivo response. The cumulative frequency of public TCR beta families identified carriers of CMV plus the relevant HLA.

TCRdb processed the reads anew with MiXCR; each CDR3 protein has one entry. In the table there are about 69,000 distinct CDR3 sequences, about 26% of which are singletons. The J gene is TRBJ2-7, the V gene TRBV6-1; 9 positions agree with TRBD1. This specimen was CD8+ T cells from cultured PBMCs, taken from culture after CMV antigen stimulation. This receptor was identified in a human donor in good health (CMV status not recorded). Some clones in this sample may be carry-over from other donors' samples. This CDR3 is CASVGTGLNEQYF. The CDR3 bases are TGTGCCAGCGTGGGGACAGGGCTCAACGAGCAGTACTTC.